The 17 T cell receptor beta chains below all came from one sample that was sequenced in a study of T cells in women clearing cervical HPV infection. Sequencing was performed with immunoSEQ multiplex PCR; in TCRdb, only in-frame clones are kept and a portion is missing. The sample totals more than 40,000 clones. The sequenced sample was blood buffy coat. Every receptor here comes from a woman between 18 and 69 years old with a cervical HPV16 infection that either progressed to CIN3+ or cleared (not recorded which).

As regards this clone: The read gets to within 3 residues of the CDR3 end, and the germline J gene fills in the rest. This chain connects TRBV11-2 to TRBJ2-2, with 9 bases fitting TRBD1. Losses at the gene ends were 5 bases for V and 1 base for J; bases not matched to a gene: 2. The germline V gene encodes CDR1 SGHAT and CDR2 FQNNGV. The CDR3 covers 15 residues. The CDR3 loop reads CASSLTGGNTGELFF. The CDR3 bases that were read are TGTGCCAGCAGCCTGACAGGGGGGAACACCGGGGAG. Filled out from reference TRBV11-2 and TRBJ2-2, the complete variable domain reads EAGVAQSPRYKIIEKRQSVAFWCNPISGHATLYWYQQILGQGPKLLIQFQNNGVVDDSQLPKDRFSAERLKGVDSTLKIQPAKLEDSAVYLCASSLTGGNTGELFFGEGSRLTVL.

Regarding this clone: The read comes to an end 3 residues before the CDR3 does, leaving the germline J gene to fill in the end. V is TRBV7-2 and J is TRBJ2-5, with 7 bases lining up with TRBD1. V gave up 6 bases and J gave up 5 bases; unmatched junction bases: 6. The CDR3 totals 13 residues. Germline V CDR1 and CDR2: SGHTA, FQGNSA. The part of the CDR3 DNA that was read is TGTGCCAGCAGTCGACAGGGCGGGGAGACC. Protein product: CASSRQGGET. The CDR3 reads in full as CASSRQGGETQYF. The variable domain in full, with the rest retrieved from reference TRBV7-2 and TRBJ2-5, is GAGVSQSPSNKVTEKGKDVELRCDPISGHTALYWYRQSLGQGLEFLIYFQGNSAPDKSGLPSDRFSAERTGGSVSTLTIQRTQQEDSAVYLCASSRQGGETQYFGPGTRLLVL.

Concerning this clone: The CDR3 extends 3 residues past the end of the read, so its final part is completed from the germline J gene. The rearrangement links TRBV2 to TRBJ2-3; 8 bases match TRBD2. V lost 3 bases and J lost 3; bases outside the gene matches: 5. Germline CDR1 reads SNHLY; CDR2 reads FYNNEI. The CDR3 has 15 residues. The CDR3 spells CASSDRAGVTDTQYF. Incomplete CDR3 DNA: TGTGCCAGCAGTGACCGAGCGGGAGTTACAGATACG.

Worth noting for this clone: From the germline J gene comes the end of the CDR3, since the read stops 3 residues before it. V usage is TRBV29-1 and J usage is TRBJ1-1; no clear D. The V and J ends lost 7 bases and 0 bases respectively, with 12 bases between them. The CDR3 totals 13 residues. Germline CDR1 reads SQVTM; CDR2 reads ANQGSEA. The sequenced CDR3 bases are TGCAGCGGTCTAGCCAGCATGAACACTGAA. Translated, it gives CSGLASMNTE. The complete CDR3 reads CSGLASMNTEAFF.

The CDR3 DNA, read in part, is TGCAGTGCCGAATTACAGGACATCTCCTACGAG. It specifies CSAELQDISYE. The entire CDR3 protein is CSAELQDISYEQYF. This chain connects TRBV20-1 to TRBJ2-7; weak D call: TRBD1 (5 bases). The read falls 3 residues short of the CDR3 end, and the missing part is taken from the germline J gene. The CDR3 runs to 14 residues. Trimming shortened V by 6 bases and J by 0 bases, and 15 bases separated the two germline ends. Germline CDR1 DFQATT, CDR2 SNEGSKA (reference sequence).

The CDR3 DNA, read in part, is TGCGCCAGCAGCCGGCTCGACAGGGAGGGCACTGAA. Translation: CASSRLDREGTE. The whole CDR3 sequence reads CASSRLDREGTEAFF. V is TRBV4-1 and J is TRBJ1-1; 7 bases are a match to TRBD1. The DNA ends 3 residues before the CDR3 does, and the rest of the CDR3 is filled in from the germline J gene. Germline-derived CDR1 and CDR2 are MGHRA and YSYEKL. The CDR3 runs 15 residues. Trimming took 4 bases from V and 4 from J; bases not matched to a gene: 9.

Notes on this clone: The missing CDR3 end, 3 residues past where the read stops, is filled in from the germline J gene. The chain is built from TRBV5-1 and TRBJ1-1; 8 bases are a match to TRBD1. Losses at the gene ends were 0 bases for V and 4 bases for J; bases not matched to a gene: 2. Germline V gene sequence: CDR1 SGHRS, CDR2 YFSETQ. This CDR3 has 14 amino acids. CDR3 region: CASSLDRGGTEAFF. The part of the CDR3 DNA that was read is TGCGCCAGCAGCTTGGACAGGGGGGGCACTGAA.

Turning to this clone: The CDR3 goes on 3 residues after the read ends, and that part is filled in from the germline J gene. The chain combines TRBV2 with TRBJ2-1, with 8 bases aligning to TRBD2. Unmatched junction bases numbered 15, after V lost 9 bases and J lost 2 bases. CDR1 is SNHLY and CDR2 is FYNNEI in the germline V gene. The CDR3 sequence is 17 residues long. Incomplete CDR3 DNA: TGTGCCAGTGACACAACCTCAACTAGCGGAGCCTACAATGAG. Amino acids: CASDTTSTSGAYNE. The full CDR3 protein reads CASDTTSTSGAYNEQFF. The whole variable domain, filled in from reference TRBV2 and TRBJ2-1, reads EPEVTQTPSHQVTQMGQEVILRCVPISNHLYFYWYRQILGQKVEFLVSFYNNEISEKSEIFDDQFSVERPDGSNFTLKIRSTKLEDSAMYFCASDTTSTSGAYNEQFFGPGTRLTVL.

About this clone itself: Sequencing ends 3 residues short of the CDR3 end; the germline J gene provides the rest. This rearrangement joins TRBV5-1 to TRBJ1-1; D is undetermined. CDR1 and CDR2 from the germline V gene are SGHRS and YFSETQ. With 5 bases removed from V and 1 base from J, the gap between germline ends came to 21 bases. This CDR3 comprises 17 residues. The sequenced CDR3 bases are TGCGCCAGCAGGGCGGGCAGAATAGAGCTTGGGAACACTGAA. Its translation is CASRAGRIELGNTE. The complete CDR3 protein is CASRAGRIELGNTEAFF. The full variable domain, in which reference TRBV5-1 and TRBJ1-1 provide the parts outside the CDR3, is KAGVTQTPRYLIKTRGQQVTLSCSPISGHRSVSWYQQTPGQGLQFLFEYFSETQRNKGNFPGRFSGRQFSNSRSEMNVSTLELGDSALYLCASRAGRIELGNTEAFFGQGTRLTVV.

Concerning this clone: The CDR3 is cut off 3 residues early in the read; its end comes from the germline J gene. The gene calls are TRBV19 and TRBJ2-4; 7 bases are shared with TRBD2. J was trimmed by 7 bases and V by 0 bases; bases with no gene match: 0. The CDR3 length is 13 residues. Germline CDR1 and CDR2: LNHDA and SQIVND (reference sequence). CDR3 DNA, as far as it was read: TGTGCCAGTAGTATAGACGGGGGGAACATT. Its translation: CASSIDGGNI. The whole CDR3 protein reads CASSIDGGNIQYF.

CDR3 DNA (partial): TGTGCCAGCAGCCCCGGGACTACAGCCTACGAG. Translated, it gives CASSPGTTAYE. The complete CDR3 sequence is CASSPGTTAYEQYF. The chain uses TRBV5-4 and TRBJ2-7, with 7 bases fitting TRBD2. The read halts 3 residues ahead of the CDR3 end, with the missing end drawn from the germline J gene. V dropped 4 bases and J dropped 2; count of bases not matched to a gene: 6. The CDR3 is 14 residues long. Germline V gives CDR1 SGHNT, CDR2 YYREEE (reference sequence).

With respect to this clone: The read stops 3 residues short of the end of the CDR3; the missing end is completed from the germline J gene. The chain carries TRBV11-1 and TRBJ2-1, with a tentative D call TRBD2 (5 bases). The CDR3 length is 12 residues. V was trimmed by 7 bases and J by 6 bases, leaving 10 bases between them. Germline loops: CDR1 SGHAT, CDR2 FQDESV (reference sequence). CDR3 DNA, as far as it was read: TGTGCCAGCACCAACGGGGTCAATGAG. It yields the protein CASTNGVNE. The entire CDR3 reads CASTNGVNEQFF. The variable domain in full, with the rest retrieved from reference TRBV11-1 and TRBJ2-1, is EAEVAQSPRYKITEKSQAVAFWCDPISGHATLYWYRQILGQGPELLVQFQDESVVDDSQLPKDRFSAERLKGVDSTLKIQPAELGDSAMYLCASTNGVNEQFFGPGTRLTVL.

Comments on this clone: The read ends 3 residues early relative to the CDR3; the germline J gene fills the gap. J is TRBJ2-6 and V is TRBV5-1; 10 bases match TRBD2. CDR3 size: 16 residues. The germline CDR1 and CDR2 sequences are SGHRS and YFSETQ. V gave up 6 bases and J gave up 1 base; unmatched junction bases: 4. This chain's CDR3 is CASTWTSGSGANVLTF. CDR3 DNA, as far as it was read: TGCGCCAGCACCTGGACTAGCGGTTCTGGGGCCAACGTC.

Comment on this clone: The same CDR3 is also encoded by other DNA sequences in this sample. CDR3 DNA (partial): TGCGCCAGCAGCGTTGACACCCGTGAA. Amino acids: CASSVDTRE. The full-length CDR3 reads as CASSVDTREAFF. The chain is built from TRBV5-1 and TRBJ1-1, with D hard to call. The CDR3 goes on 3 residues after the read ends, and that part is filled in from the germline J gene. CDR3 length: 12 amino acids. Trimming removed 4 bases at V and 7 bases at J, with 11 bases between. Germline values: CDR1 SGHRS, CDR2 YFSETQ.

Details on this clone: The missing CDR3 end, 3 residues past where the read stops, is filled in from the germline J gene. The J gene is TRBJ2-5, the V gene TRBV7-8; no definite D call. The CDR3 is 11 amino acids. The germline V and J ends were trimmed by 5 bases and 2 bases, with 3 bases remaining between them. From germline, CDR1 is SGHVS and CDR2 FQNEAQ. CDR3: CASSPQETQYF. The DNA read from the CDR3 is TGTGCCAGCAGCCCTCAAGAGACC.

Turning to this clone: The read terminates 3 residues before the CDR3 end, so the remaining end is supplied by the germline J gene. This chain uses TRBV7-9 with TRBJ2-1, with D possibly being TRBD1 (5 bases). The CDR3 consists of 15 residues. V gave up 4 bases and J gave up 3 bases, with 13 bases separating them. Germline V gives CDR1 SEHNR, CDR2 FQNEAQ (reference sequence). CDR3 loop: CASSYPDQGYNEQFF. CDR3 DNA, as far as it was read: TGTGCCAGCAGCTACCCGGACCAGGGCTACAATGAG.

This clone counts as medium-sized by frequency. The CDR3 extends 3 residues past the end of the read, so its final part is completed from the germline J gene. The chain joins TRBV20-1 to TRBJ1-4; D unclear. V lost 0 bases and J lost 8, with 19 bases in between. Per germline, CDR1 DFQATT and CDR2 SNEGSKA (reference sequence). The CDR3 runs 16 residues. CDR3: CSARDLLRGGVEKLFF. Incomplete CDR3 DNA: TGCAGTGCTAGAGATCTCCTAAGAGGCGGAGTAGAAAAA.